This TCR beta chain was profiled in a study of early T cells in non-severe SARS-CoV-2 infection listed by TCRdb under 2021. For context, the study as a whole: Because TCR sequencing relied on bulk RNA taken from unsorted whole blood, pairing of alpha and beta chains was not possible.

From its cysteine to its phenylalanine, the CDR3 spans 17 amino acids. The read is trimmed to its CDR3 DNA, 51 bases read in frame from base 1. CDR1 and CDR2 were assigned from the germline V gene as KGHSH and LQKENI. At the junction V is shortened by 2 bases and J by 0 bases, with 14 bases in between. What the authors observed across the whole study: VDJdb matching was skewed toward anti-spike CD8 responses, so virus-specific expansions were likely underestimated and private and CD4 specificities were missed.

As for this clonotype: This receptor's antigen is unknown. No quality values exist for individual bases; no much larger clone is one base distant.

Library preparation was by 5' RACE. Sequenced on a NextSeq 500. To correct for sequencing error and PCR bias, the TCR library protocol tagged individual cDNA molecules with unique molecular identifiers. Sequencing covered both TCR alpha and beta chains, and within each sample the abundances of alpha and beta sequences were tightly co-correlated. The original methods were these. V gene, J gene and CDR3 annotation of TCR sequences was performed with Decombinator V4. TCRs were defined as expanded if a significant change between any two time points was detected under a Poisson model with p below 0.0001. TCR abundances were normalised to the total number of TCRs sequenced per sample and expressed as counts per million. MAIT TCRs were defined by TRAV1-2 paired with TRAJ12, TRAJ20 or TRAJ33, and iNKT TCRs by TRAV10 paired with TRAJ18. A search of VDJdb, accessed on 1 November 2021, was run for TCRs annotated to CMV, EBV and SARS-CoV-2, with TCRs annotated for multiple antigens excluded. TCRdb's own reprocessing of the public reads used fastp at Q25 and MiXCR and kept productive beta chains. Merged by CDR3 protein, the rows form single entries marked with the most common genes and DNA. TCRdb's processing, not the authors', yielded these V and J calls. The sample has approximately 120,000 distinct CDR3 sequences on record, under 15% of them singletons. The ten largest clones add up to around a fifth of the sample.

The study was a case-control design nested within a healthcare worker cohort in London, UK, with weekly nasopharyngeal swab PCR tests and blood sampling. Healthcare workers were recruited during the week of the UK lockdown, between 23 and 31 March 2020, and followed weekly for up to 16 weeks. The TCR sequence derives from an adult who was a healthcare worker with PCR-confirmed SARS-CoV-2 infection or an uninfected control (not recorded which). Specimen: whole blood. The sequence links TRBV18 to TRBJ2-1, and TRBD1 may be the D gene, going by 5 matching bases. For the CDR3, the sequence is CASSPFHRLSSYNEQFF. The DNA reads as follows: TGTGCCAGCTCACCATTCCACAGGTTAAGCTCCTACAATGAGCAGTTCTTC.